This entry lists 9 T cell receptor beta chains sequenced from one sample in a study of cytomegalovirus exposure and HLA in healthy donors. The PCR ran on 60 Vbeta and 13 Jbeta primers. TCRdb's copy holds only in-frame clones and misses some; the assay was immunoSEQ multiplex PCR. The sample has around 160,000 clones, roughly three quarters seen once. Source material: PBMCs. These receptors originate from a male donor in good health and CMV-seropositive.

V usage is TRBV18 and J usage is TRBJ1-1; 8 positions match TRBD1. Germline values: CDR1 KGHSH, CDR2 LQKENI. The CDR3 has 14 amino acids. After removal of 5 bases from V and 4 bases from J, the junction contained 6 bases not matched to a gene. DNA for the CDR3: TGTGCCAGCTCATCTCGGACAGGGCCCACTGAAGCTTTCTTT. This sequence encodes CASSSRTGPTEAFF.

The V and J genes are TRBV6-1 and TRBJ2-5, with 11 bases aligning to TRBD2. There are 16 residues in the CDR3. Germline assignment: CDR1 MNHNS and CDR2 SASEGT. The V gene end was trimmed by 0 bases and the J gene end by 4 bases; junction bases not matched to a gene: 4. DNA for the CDR3: TGTGCCAGCAGTGAAGCAATAGCGGGGGGGTCAGAGACCCAGTACTTC. As protein: CASSEAIAGGSETQYF.

This chain links TRBV6-6 with TRBJ2-5, with TRBD1 identical over 7 bases. The V segment lost 5 bases and the J segment 3 bases; nucleotides outside the gene matches: 9. CDR3 length equals 15 residues. Per germline, CDR1 MNHNY and CDR2 SVGAGI (reference sequence). CDR3 DNA sequence: TGTGCCAGCAGTCCGGACAGGATGAGAGAAGAGACCCAGTACTTC. It specifies CASSPDRMREETQYF.

This chain connects TRBV30 to TRBJ2-3; perhaps TRBD1 as D (5 bases). The CDR3 has 15 residues. The ends were cut back, 1 base at V and 0 bases at J, with 11 bases in the middle. Germline CDR1 and CDR2: GTSNPN and SVGIG (reference sequence). In DNA, the CDR3 is TGTGCCTGGAGTGCCGCGACAGTTAGCACAGATACGCAGTATTTT. Translating it yields CAWSAATVSTDTQYF.

The genes are TRBV9 and TRBJ1-1; a possible D gene is TRBD1 (6 bases). This CDR3 has 12 residues. The germline V gene encodes CDR1 SGDLS and CDR2 YYNGEE. The V end lost 3 bases, the J end lost 5 bases, and 8 bases lay between the germline ends. CDR3 sequence: CASSAGETEAFF. The DNA of the CDR3 is TGTGCCAGCAGCGCAGGGGAAACTGAAGCTTTCTTT.

The chain joins TRBV6-4 to TRBJ1-2; 7 bases align to TRBD1. Losses at the gene ends were 6 bases for V and 8 bases for J; bases not matched to a gene: 18. Looked up from germline, CDR1 is MRHNA and CDR2 is SNTAGT. There are 16 residues in the CDR3. This CDR3 reads CASRATGDPSGGGYTF. The CDR3 nucleotides read TGTGCCAGCAGAGCAACAGGGGACCCGTCTGGGGGCGGCTACACCTTC.

The chain uses TRBV7-2 and TRBJ2-7, with TRBD1 identical over 10 bases. Looked up from germline, CDR1 is SGHTA and CDR2 is FQGNSA. CDR3 length: 16 amino acids. Germline trimming cut 2 bases from V and 1 base from J; bases unmatched to any gene: 5. DNA for the CDR3: TGTGCCAGCAGCTTATCAGGGACAGGGGTTTCCTACGAGCAGTACTTC. Translated: CASSLSGTGVSYEQYF. The whole variable domain, remainder taken from reference TRBV7-2 and TRBJ2-7, is GAGVSQSPSNKVTEKGKDVELRCDPISGHTALYWYRQSLGQGLEFLIYFQGNSAPDKSGLPSDRFSAERTGGSVSTLTIQRTQQEDSAVYLCASSLSGTGVSYEQYFGPGTRLTVT.

The rearrangement joins TRBV2 to TRBJ2-3; 9 nucleotides line up with TRBD2. There are 14 residues in the CDR3. Germline CDR1 SNHLY, CDR2 FYNNEI. The junction had 7 bases not matched to a gene; V was cut back by 2 bases and J by 10 bases. The CDR3 bases are TGTGCCAGCAGTGAAAGGGGGACTAGCTGGGCGCAGTATTTT. Its translation: CASSERGTSWAQYF.

V is TRBV10-1 and J is TRBJ2-7; D not certain. V lost 6 bases and J lost 0, with 9 bases in between. Germline V gives CDR1 WNHNN, CDR2 SYGVQD (reference sequence). The CDR3 loop spans 13 amino acids. In DNA form, the CDR3 reads TGCGCCAGCAGCGGCGGTAGCTCCTACGAGCAGTACTTC. Translating it yields CASSGGSSYEQYF.